The source of this T cell receptor beta chain is a study of blood T cell repertoires in COVID-19. The wider study: Some COVID-19 samples were acute and others convalescent; all came from the United States, Italy and Spain. PBMCs, B-cell-depleted T cells, or T cells were the source of the cDNA or gDNA that made up the material.

Assay used: immunoSEQ multiplex PCR; TCRdb lists only in-frame clones, some missing. The profile covers approximately 54,000 clones, with about four fifths appearing a single time and approximately 5.3% taken by the ten largest. Sequencing was performed on peripheral blood. The receptor's source is a woman in her sixties with acute or convalescent COVID-19.

The CDR3, as DNA: TGTGCCAGTAGTATAAGTCTAGCGGGGGTTGGCGGGGAGCTGTTTTTT. Protein product: CASSISLAGVGGELFF. The V gene is TRBV19, the J gene TRBJ2-2; 10 bases fit TRBD2. The germline CDR1 and CDR2 sequences are LNHDA and SQIVND (reference sequence). The CDR3 totals 16 residues. The V and J ends lost 2 bases and 7 bases, in that order; junction bases with no gene match: 7.